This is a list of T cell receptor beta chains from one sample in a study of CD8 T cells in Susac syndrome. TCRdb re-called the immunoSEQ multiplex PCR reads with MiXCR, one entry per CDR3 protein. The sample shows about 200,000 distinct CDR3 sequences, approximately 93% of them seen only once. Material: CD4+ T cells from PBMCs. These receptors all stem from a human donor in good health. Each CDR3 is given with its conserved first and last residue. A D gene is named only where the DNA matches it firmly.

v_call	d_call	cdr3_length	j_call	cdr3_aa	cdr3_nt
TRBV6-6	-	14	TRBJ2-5	CASSRASVGETQYF	TGTGCCAGCAGCCGGGCCTCCGTTGGGGAGACCCAGTACTTC
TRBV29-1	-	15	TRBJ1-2	CSVEGGGREYYGYTF	TGCAGCGTTGAAGGTGGGGGCAGGGAGTACTATGGCTACACCTTC
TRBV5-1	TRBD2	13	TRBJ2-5	CASSPGGIETQYF	TGCGCCAGCAGCCCGGGGGGAATTGAGACCCAGTACTTC
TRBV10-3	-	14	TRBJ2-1	CAVRDSPPDNEQFF	TGTGCCGTACGAGACAGCCCCCCTGACAATGAGCAGTTCTTC
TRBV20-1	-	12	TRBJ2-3	CSARDRADTQYF	TGCAGTGCTAGAGATCGAGCTGATACGCAGTATTTT
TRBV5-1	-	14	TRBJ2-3	CASSLALTVDTQYF	TGCGCCAGCAGCTTGGCCTTGACCGTAGATACGCAGTATTTT
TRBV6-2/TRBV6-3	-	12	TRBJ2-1	CASSDVVNEQFF	TGTGCCAGCAGTGACGTGGTAAATGAGCAGTTCTTC
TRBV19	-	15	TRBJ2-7	CASSIDGSFTYEQYF	TGTGCCAGTAGTATAGACGGCAGCTTCACCTACGAGCAGTACTTC
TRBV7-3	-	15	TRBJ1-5	CASSLTGFSNQPQHF	TGTGCCAGCAGCTTAACGGGATTTAGCAATCAGCCCCAGCATTTT
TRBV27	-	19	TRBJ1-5	CASSLVFGPSWNSNQPQHF	TGTGCCAGCAGTTTAGTTTTCGGTCCCAGCTGGAATAGCAATCAGCCCCAGCATTTT
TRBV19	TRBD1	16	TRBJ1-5	CASTDRGPRGRQPQHF	TGTGCCAGCACGGACAGGGGACCCCGTGGGCGTCAGCCCCAGCATTTT
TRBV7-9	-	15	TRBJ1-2	CASSLSGDLGYGYTF	TGTGCCAGCAGCTTATCAGGGGACCTTGGCTATGGCTACACCTTC
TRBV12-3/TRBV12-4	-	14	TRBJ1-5	CASSLAMTGQPQHF	TGTGCCAGCAGTTTAGCAATGACCGGGCAGCCCCAGCATTTT
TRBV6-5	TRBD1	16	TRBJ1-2	CASSHGTGAPTYGYTF	TGTGCCAGCAGTCACGGGACAGGGGCTCCGACCTATGGCTACACCTTC
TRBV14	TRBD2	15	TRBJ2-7	CASSRASGGAYEQYF	TGTGCCAGCAGCCGGGCTAGCGGGGGAGCTTACGAGCAGTACTTC
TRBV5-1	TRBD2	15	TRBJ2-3	CASRTERGGTDTQYF	TGCGCCAGCAGAACGGAGCGGGGAGGCACAGATACGCAGTATTTT
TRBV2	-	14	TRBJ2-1	CASIGARRLNEQFF	TGTGCCAGCATAGGGGCTAGGAGGTTGAATGAGCAGTTCTTC
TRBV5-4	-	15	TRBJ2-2	CASSKGVTNTGELFF	TGTGCCAGCAGCAAGGGGGTTACGAACACCGGGGAGCTGTTTTTT
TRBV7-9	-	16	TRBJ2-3	CASSLGDTASTDTQYF	TGTGCCAGCAGCTTAGGGGACACAGCTAGCACAGATACGCAGTATTTT
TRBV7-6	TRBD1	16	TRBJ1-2	CASSLAVGQGNYGYTF	TGTGCCAGCAGCTTAGCCGTAGGACAGGGTAACTATGGCTACACCTTC
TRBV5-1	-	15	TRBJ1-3	CASSLDSPAGNTIYF	TGCGCCAGCAGCTTGGACTCCCCGGCTGGAAACACCATATATTTT
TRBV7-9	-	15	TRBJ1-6	CASSLGGGAHSPLHF	TGTGCCAGCAGCTTAGGAGGTGGGGCTCATTCACCCCTCCACTTT
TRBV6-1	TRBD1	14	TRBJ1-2	CASSIGQVNYGYTF	TGTGCCAGCAGCATCGGACAGGTTAACTATGGCTACACCTTC
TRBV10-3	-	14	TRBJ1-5	CAISESIGNQPQHF	TGTGCCATCAGTGAGTCAATCGGCAATCAGCCCCAGCATTTT
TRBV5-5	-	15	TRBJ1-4	CASSGLGGNNEKLFF	TGTGCCAGCAGCGGGCTAGGGGGTAACAATGAAAAACTGTTTTTT
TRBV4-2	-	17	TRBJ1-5	CASSRGGVQDSNQPQHF	TGTGCCAGCAGCCGAGGAGGGGTACAGGATAGCAATCAGCCCCAGCATTTT